These 20 T cell receptor beta chains share one sample of origin, sequenced in a study of beta chain features in type 1 diabetes. Reverse transcribing all isolated RNA meant expressed TCRB transcripts were sequenced. The assay was immunoSEQ multiplex PCR, and TCRdb's table has in-frame clones only and misses some. Among fewer than 500,000 clones listed, around 13% were seen once. The sample consisted of naive CD4+ T cells from blood. The origin of the receptors is a man aged 25-45 years in good health.

Only a few counts were recorded for this clone. This chain joins TRBV25-1 and TRBJ1-1; D unresolved. V was pared by 1 base and J by 3 bases, with 6 bases between. This CDR3 has 13 residues. Germline-derived CDR1 and CDR2 are MGHDK and SYGVNS. CDR3 region: CASSELFYTEAFF. In nucleotides, the CDR3 is TGTGCCAGCAGTGAATTGTTTTACACTGAAGCTTTCTTT.

The J gene is TRBJ1-2, the V gene TRBV4-1, with 10 positions matching TRBD1. The CDR3 totals 14 residues. From germline, CDR1 is MGHRA and CDR2 YSYEKL. Trimming took 0 bases from V and 13 from J; bases not matched to a gene: 8. The CDR3 DNA is TGCGCCAGCAGCCAAGATTTCGGGACAGGGGAGTCCACCTTC. It specifies CASSQDFGTGESTF.

The chain has TRBV7-6 and TRBJ2-3; D is perhaps TRBD1 (7 bases). Between the trimmed V and J ends, which lost 1 base and 2 bases, there was a span of 13 bases. CDR3 length: 16 amino acids. Per the germline V gene, CDR1 is SGHVS and CDR2 is FNYEAQ. CDR3 loop: CASSLVAGGLTDTQYF. The CDR3 DNA is TGTGCCAGCAGCTTAGTTGCAGGGGGGCTCACAGATACGCAGTATTTT.

The V gene is TRBV29-1, the J gene TRBJ1-2, with a possible D match to TRBD1 (5 bases). Trimming took 1 base from V and 6 from J, leaving 9 bases between them. Germline CDR1 is SQVTM and CDR2 is ANQGSEA. The CDR3 loop spans 12 amino acids. The CDR3 DNA follows: TGCAGCGTTGAAGGTCCACAGGATGGCTACACCTTC. This translates into CSVEGPQDGYTF.

CDR3 in amino acids: CASSSSVDTQYF. The CDR3 coding sequence is TGTGCCAGCAGCTCTAGCGTCGATACGCAGTATTTT. The chain couples TRBV7-9 to TRBJ2-3; perhaps TRBD2 as D (6 bases). The CDR3 has 12 residues. Germline CDR1 is SEHNR and CDR2 is FQNEAQ (reference sequence). V shed 4 bases and J shed 6 bases, with 8 bases lying between them.

The chain is built from TRBV9 and TRBJ2-7; D call uncertain. With 7 bases removed from V and 6 bases from J, the gap between germline ends came to 17 bases. This CDR3 spans 13 amino acids. CDR1 is SGDLS and CDR2 is YYNGEE in the germline V gene. The CDR3 nucleotides read TGTGCCAGCGCGAGTAAGGGTATTGGCGAGCAGTACTTC. Its protein is CASASKGIGEQYF. The whole variable domain, remainder taken from reference TRBV9 and TRBJ2-7, is DSGVTQTPKHLITATGQRVTLRCSPRSGDLSVYWYQQSLDQGLQFLIQYYNGEERAKGNILERFSAQQFPDLHSELNLSSLELGDSALYFCASASKGIGEQYFGPGTRLTVT.

The chain combines TRBV4-3 with TRBJ2-4, with D perhaps matching TRBD1 or TRBD2 (6 bases each). Trimming removed 11 bases from V and 7 bases from J, with 18 bases in between. Germline CDR1 reads LGHNA; CDR2 reads YSLEER. This CDR3 contains 13 residues. The CDR3 nucleotides read TGCGCCTCCTCTGAGGGGGGACGGAACATTCAGTACTTC. Residues: CASSEGGRNIQYF.

This chain connects TRBV19 to TRBJ2-3; TRBD1 matches at 10 bases. V gave up 4 bases and J gave up 1 base; unmatched junction bases: 5. This CDR3 is built from 16 residues. Germline-derived CDR1 and CDR2 are LNHDA and SQIVND (reference sequence). In DNA, the CDR3 is TGTGCCAGTAGTAATACCGGGACAGGGGGCACAGATACGCAGTATTTT. It encodes CASSNTGTGGTDTQYF.

This clone appeared a few times. The J gene is TRBJ2-7, the V gene TRBV7-2; maybe TRBD2 (5 bases). The germline V gene encodes CDR1 SGHTA and CDR2 FQGNSA. V gave up 5 bases and J gave up 3 bases, with 11 bases separating them. The CDR3 has 13 amino acids. The CDR3 DNA sequence: TGTGCCAGCAGCCATAGCGAGCACTACGAGCAGTACGTC. Translated: CASSHSEHYEQYV.

This clone occurred a few times. The rearrangement links TRBV11-2 to TRBJ2-3; D may be TRBD2 (5 bases). The CDR3 is made up of 13 amino acids. Looked up from germline, CDR1 is SGHAT and CDR2 is FQNNGV. Between the trimmed V and J ends, which lost 3 bases and 4 bases, there was a span of 8 bases. CDR3 residues: CASSLVGADTQYF. The CDR3 nucleotides read TGTGCCAGCAGCTTGGTCGGGGCAGATACGCAGTATTTT.

The J gene is TRBJ2-5, the V gene TRBV7-3; D remains unclear. Germline V gives CDR1 SGHTA, CDR2 FQGTGA. The CDR3 is 12 residues long. Trimming removed 5 bases at V and 6 bases at J, with 10 bases between. CDR3 region: CASSPPVKTQYF. The CDR3 DNA follows: TGTGCCAGCAGCCCCCCCGTTAAGACCCAGTACTTC.

This clone showed up just a few times. The same CDR3 arises from other DNA sequences in this sample as well. The chain carries TRBV7-2 and TRBJ2-7; the D is unclear. V was cut by 1 base and J by 2 bases, with 6 bases left in between. CDR3 length: 13 residues. Per germline, CDR1 SGHTA and CDR2 FQGNSA. CDR3 protein: CASSLEAAYEQYF. The CDR3 bases are TGTGCCAGCAGCTTAGAGGCAGCCTACGAGCAGTACTTC.

This clone was counted a few times. The chain recombines TRBV27 with TRBJ1-5; 10 positions match TRBD1. Germline V gene data show CDR1 as MNHEY and CDR2 as SMNVEV (reference sequence). The CDR3 spans 15 residues. After removal of 6 bases from V and 6 bases from J, the junction contained 8 bases not matched to a gene. CDR3 bases: TGTGCCAGCAGACAGATTGACAGGGGGCTTCAGCCCCAGCATTTT. It translates to CASRQIDRGLQPQHF.

The rearrangement links TRBV7-9 to TRBJ2-3, with D unclear. With 1 base removed from V and 0 bases from J, the gap between germline ends came to 11 bases. Germline V gene data show CDR1 as SEHNR and CDR2 as FQNEAQ (reference sequence). The CDR3 sequence is 16 residues long. DNA of the CDR3: TGTGCCAGCAGCTTAGGCACAGAACCTAGCACAGATACGCAGTATTTT. It encodes CASSLGTEPSTDTQYF.

This clone was found many times. The rearrangement links TRBV30 to TRBJ1-2, with unresolved D. Germline CDR1 GTSNPN, CDR2 SVGIG (reference sequence). With 0 bases removed from V and 4 bases from J, the gap between germline ends came to 6 bases. The CDR3 totals 12 residues. This CDR3 is CAWSVLPYGYTF. The CDR3 coding sequence is TGTGCCTGGAGTGTTCTACCCTATGGCTACACCTTC.

V usage is TRBV30 and J usage is TRBJ2-1, with D possibly TRBD1 on 5 matching bases. This CDR3 region has 13 residues. Germline-derived CDR1 and CDR2 are GTSNPN and SVGIG (reference sequence). V lost 0 bases and J lost 8, with 11 bases in between. CDR3 nucleotides: TGTGCCTGGAGTGTCTCAGGGCTCGATGAGCAGTTCTTC. It translates to CAWSVSGLDEQFF. Full variable domain (missing parts from reference TRBV30 and TRBJ2-1): SQTIHQWPATLVQPVGSPLSLECTVEGTSNPNLYWYRQAAGRGLQLLFYSVGIGQISSEVPQNLSASRPQDRQFILSSKKLLLSDSGFYLCAWSVSGLDEQFFGPGTRLTVL.

This clone occurred a few times. The chain carries TRBV28 and TRBJ1-1; no reliable D call. The V gene's germline CDR1 is MDHEN and CDR2 SYDVKM. Trimming stripped 3 bases from V and 4 bases from J, with 6 bases between. The CDR3 totals 12 residues. The CDR3 sequence is CASSLVPTEAFF. The CDR3, as DNA: TGTGCCAGCAGTTTGGTCCCCACTGAAGCTTTCTTT.

The J gene is TRBJ1-2, the V gene TRBV4-3; 8 bases line up with TRBD1. The CDR3 length is 14 residues. Germline trimming cut 4 bases from V and 8 bases from J; bases unmatched to any gene: 9. Germline loops: CDR1 LGHNA, CDR2 YSLEER. Here the CDR3 reads CASSRDRGAGGYTF. The CDR3 bases are TGCGCCAGCAGCCGAGACAGGGGTGCGGGGGGCTACACCTTC.

The chain uses TRBV25-1 and TRBJ2-5; 10 nucleotides line up with TRBD2. The CDR3 is made up of 15 amino acids. Trimming took 3 bases from V and 4 from J; bases not matched to a gene: 5. Germline V gives CDR1 MGHDK, CDR2 SYGVNS. This CDR3 is CASSDPSGRRETQYF. The CDR3 DNA reads TGTGCCAGCAGTGATCCTAGCGGGAGACGAGAGACCCAGTACTTC.

This clone has just one count. The rearrangement joins TRBV9 to TRBJ2-1; the match to TRBD2 covers 16 bases. CDR3 length: 17 residues. Losses at the gene ends were 2 bases for V and 8 bases for J; bases not matched to a gene: 7. Germline CDR1 and CDR2: SGDLS and YYNGEE. CDR3 bases: TGTGCCAGCAGCGTCTCCACCGGGACTAGCGGGGGGGATGAGCAGTTCTTC. Translating it yields CASSVSTGTSGGDEQFF.